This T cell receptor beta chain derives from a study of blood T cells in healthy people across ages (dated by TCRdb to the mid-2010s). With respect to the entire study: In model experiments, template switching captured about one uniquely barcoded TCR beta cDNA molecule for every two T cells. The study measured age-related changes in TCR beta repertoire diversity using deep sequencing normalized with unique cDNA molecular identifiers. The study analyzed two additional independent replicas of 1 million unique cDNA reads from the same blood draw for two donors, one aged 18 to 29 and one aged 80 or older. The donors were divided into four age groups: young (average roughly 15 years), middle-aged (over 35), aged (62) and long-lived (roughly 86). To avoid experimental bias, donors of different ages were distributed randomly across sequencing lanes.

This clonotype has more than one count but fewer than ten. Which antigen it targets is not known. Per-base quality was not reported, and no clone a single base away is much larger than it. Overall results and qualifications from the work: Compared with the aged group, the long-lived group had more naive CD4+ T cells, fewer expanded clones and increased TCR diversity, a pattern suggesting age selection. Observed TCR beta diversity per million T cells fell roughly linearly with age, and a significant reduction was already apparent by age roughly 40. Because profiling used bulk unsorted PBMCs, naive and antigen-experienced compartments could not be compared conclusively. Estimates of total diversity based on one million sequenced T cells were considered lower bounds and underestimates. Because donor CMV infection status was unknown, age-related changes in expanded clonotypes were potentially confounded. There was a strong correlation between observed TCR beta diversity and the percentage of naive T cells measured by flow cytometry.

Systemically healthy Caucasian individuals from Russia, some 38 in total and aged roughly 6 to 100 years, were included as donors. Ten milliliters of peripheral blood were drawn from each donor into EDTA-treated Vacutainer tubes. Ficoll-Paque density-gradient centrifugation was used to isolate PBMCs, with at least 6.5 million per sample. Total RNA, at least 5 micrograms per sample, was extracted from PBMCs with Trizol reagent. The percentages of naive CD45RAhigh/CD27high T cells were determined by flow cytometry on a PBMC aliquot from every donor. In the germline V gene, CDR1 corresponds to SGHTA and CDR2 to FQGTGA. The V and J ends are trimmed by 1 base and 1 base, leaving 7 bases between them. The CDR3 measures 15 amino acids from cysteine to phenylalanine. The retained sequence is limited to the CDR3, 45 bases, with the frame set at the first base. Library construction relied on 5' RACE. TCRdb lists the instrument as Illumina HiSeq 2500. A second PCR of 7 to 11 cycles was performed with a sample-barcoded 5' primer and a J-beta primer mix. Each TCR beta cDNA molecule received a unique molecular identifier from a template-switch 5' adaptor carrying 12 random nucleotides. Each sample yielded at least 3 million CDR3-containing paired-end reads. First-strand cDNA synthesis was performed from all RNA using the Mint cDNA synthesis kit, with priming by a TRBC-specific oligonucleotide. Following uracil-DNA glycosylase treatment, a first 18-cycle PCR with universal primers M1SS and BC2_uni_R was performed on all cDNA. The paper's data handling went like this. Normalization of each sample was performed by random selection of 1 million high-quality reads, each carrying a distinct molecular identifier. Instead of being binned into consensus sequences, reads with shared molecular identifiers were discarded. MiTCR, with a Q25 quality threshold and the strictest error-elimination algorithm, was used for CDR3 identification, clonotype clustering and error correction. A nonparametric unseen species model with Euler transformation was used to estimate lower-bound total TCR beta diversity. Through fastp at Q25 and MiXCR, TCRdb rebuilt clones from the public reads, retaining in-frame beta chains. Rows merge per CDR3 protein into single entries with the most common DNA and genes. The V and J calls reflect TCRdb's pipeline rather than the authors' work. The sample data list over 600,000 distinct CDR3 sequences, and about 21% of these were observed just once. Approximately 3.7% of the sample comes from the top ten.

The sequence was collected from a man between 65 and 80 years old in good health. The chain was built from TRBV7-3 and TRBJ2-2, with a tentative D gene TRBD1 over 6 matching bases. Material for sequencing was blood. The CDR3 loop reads CASSLKQGNTGELFF. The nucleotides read TGTGCCAGCAGCTTAAAACAGGGGAACACCGGGGAGCTGTTTTTT.